The rows below give T cell receptor beta chains drawn from one sample of a study of blood T cell repertoires in COVID-19. Profiling relied on immunoSEQ multiplex PCR, and the TCRdb table lists in-frame clones only, not all of them. The sample has about 26,000 clones; about nine tenths are singletons. Sequences were obtained from peripheral blood. Receptor source: a human donor in a cohort sampled during active COVID-19. The donor label of this sample is uncertain. The CDR3 runs from the conserved cysteine through the conserved F or W. Each record gives: D gene, clone size, V gene, J gene, CDR3 protein, CDR3 DNA. D genes are given only for firm matches. Size is stated for part of the rows, as once, few or many counts, or as a class when the clone is expanded.

-	-	TRBV10-3	TRBJ1-5	CATKGPERTHNQPQHF	TGTGCCACGAAAGGACCGGAAAGGACACACAATCAGCCCCAGCATTTT
-	-	TRBV10-3	TRBJ1-1	CAISDLAVTEAFF	TGTGCCATCAGTGACTTGGCAGTAACTGAAGCTTTCTTT
-	-	TRBV7-7	TRBJ2-3	CASSSGHRGSTDTQYF	TGTGCTAGCAGCTCCGGGCACCGGGGGAGCACAGATACGCAGTATTTT
TRBD1	-	TRBV23-1	TRBJ1-1	CASKGARVVYTEAFF	TGCGCCAGCAAGGGGGCGCGAGTCGTGTACACTGAAGCTTTCTTT
TRBD1	-	TRBV5-1	TRBJ2-3	CASSRGQGASTDTQYF	TGCGCCAGCAGCCGGGGACAGGGGGCATCGACAGATACGCAGTATTTT
-	-	TRBV6-5	TRBJ1-1	CASSYSSVTEAFF	TGTGCCAGCAGTTACTCTTCTGTCACTGAAGCTTTCTTT
-	-	TRBV14	TRBJ1-2	CASSQQQNYGYTF	TGTGCCAGCAGCCAACAACAGAACTATGGCTACACCTTC
-	-	TRBV20-1	TRBJ2-5	CSALTGETQYF	TGCAGTGCTCTGACGGGAGAGACCCAGTACTTC
-	-	TRBV7-9	TRBJ1-4	CASSLGTLETNEKLFF	TGTGCCAGCTCACTTGGGACTCTCGAAACTAATGAAAAACTGTTTTTT
TRBD2	-	TRBV28	TRBJ2-7	CASSLRSGGAYNEQYF	TGTGCCAGCAGTTTGCGGAGCGGGGGGGCCTACAACGAGCAGTACTTC
-	-	TRBV19	TRBJ1-5	CASSIDGGSNQPQHF	TGTGCCAGTAGTATAGATGGGGGCAGCAATCAGCCCCAGCATTTT
-	-	TRBV14	TRBJ2-3	CASSQDPGLRTDTQYF	TGTGCCAGCAGCCAAGATCCAGGGCTGCGCACAGATACGCAGTATTTT
-	few	TRBV6-2/TRBV6-3	TRBJ1-5	CASSYWMSRPPFNQPQHF	TGTGCCAGCAGTTACTGGATGAGCAGGCCCCCTTTTAATCAGCCCCAGCATTTT
-	-	TRBV28	TRBJ1-1	CASSPELDRGAFF	TGTGCCAGCAGTCCTGAACTGGACAGAGGAGCTTTCTTT
-	-	TRBV18	TRBJ1-6	CASSLRQDAAPTIGNNSPLHF	TGTGCCAGCTCACTTCGACAGGACGCTGCTCCGACTATTGGGAATAATTCACCCCTCCACTTT
-	-	TRBV7-8	TRBJ2-4	CASSKTENIQYF	TGTGCCAGCAGCAAAACAGAAAACATTCAGTACTTC
-	-	TRBV5-1	TRBJ2-7	CASSYGLGAVYEQYF	TGCGCCAGCAGCTATGGACTGGGGGCGGTTTACGAGCAGTACTTC
TRBD1	-	TRBV4-1	TRBJ2-1	CASSQPGQGYTGGRLHNEQFF	TGCGCCAGCAGCCAACCAGGACAGGGGTACACAGGGGGGAGGCTCCACAATGAGCAGTTCTTC
TRBD2	-	TRBV18	TRBJ2-3	CASSLRLAGGQDTQYF	TGTGCCAGCTCACTAAGACTAGCGGGGGGGCAAGATACGCAGTATTTT
-	few	TRBV27	TRBJ1-5	CATRMDGEWGQPQHF	TGTGCCACCAGGATGGACGGGGAATGGGGTCAGCCCCAGCATTTT
TRBD2	once	TRBV5-8	TRBJ2-7	CASSSGTSGIILEQYF	TGTGCCAGCAGCTCAGGGACTAGCGGGATCATTTTGGAGCAGTACTTC
TRBD1	-	TRBV3-1/TRBV3-2	TRBJ1-2	CASSQARGQKVYGYTF	TGTGCCAGCAGCCAAGCCCGGGGACAGAAGGTGTATGGCTACACCTTC
-	-	TRBV3-1/TRBV3-2	TRBJ1-1	CASRGLLNTEAFF	TGTGCCAGCAGAGGACTGCTGAACACTGAAGCTTTCTTT
TRBD2	-	TRBV7-2	TRBJ2-5	CASSLGLAGAPGTQYF	TGTGCCAGCAGCTTGGGACTAGCGGGGGCCCCGGGGACCCAGTACTTC
TRBD1	-	TRBV9	TRBJ2-6	CASSTGTANSGANVLTF	TGTGCCAGCAGCACCGGGACAGCAAACTCTGGGGCCAACGTCCTGACTTTC
TRBD1	-	TRBV27	TRBJ2-7	CASSHSRQGGSYEQYF	TGTGCCAGCAGTCATTCCCGACAGGGGGGAAGCTACGAGCAGTACTTC
TRBD2	-	TRBV13	TRBJ2-7	CASSFLAGDEQYF	TGTGCCAGCAGCTTTCTCGCGGGGGACGAGCAGTACTTC
TRBD2	-	TRBV11-2	TRBJ2-1	CASSSGRAGRNEQFF	TGTGCCAGCAGCTCAGGGAGAGCGGGGAGAAATGAGCAGTTCTTC
TRBD1	once	TRBV11-2	TRBJ2-7	CASRAGTESYEQYF	TGTGCCAGCAGGGCCGGGACAGAGTCCTACGAGCAGTACTTC
-	-	TRBV6-5	TRBJ2-3	CASSYGLAATDTQYF	TGTGCCAGCAGTTACGGATTAGCGGCGACAGATACGCAGTATTTT
-	few	TRBV6-5	TRBJ2-3	CASSPQGRGQYF	TGTGCCAGCAGTCCACAGGGTCGAGGGCAGTATTTT
TRBD1	-	TRBV5-1	TRBJ2-7	CASSPWTGRGEQYF	TGCGCCAGCAGCCCCTGGACAGGGCGAGGGGAGCAGTACTTC
-	-	TRBV3-1/TRBV3-2	TRBJ2-7	CASSDRRLGGEQYF	TGTGCCAGCAGCGACCGGAGGTTGGGGGGCGAGCAGTACTTC
-	-	TRBV3-1/TRBV3-2	TRBJ1-1	CASSEVGDTEAFF	TGTGCCAGCAGCGAGGTCGGGGACACTGAAGCTTTCTTT
-	-	TRBV7-9	TRBJ1-2	CASSLDARYGYTF	TGTGCCAGCAGCTTAGATGCGAGGTATGGCTACACCTTC
TRBD2	-	TRBV27	TRBJ2-5	CASSGTSGASKETQYF	TGTGCCAGCAGTGGGACTAGCGGTGCGTCTAAAGAGACCCAGTACTTC
-	once	TRBV5-4	TRBJ1-1	CASSSGGQNTEAFF	TGTGCCAGCAGCTCCGGGGGGCAGAACACTGAAGCTTTCTTT
-	-	TRBV2	TRBJ2-3	CASRAELGSTDTQYF	TGTGCCAGCAGGGCCGAACTAGGGAGTACAGATACGCAGTATTTT
TRBD2	-	TRBV19	TRBJ2-5	CASSRGRAEHETQYF	TGTGCCAGTAGCCGGGGGAGGGCTGAACACGAGACCCAGTACTTC
-	-	TRBV27	TRBJ1-4	CASSLGGFNEKLFF	TGTGCCAGCAGTTTAGGAGGGTTTAATGAAAAACTGTTTTTT
TRBD2	-	TRBV7-9	TRBJ2-1	CASSFVSGGATYNEQFF	TGTGCCAGCAGCTTTGTTAGCGGGGGGGCCACCTACAATGAGCAGTTCTTC
TRBD1	once	TRBV4-3	TRBJ2-1	CASSRGQGRYEQFF	TGCGCCAGCAGCCGAGGACAGGGGCGGTATGAGCAGTTCTTC
-	-	TRBV2	TRBJ1-5	CASSSLVSNQPQHF	TGTGCCAGCAGCTCCCTTGTTAGCAATCAGCCCCAGCATTTT
-	-	TRBV10-3	TRBJ2-2	CAISGGQGLGGELFF	TGTGCCATCAGTGGAGGCCAGGGGTTGGGCGGGGAGCTGTTTTTT
-	-	TRBV5-5	TRBJ2-5	CASSFGSSQETQYF	TGTGCCAGCAGCTTCGGGAGCAGCCAAGAGACCCAGTACTTC
-	once	TRBV6-5	TRBJ2-7	CASSYSSVRYEQYF	TGTGCCAGCAGTTACTCCTCTGTACGGTACGAGCAGTACTTC
-	-	TRBV4-1	TRBJ1-6	CASSQVSRANSPLHF	TGCGCCAGCAGCCAAGTTAGCAGGGCAAATTCACCCCTCCACTTT
TRBD2	once	TRBV18	TRBJ2-1	CASSPGTSSPTYNEQFF	TGTGCCAGCTCCCCCGGGACTAGCTCTCCAACCTACAATGAGCAGTTCTTC